Shown below are 24 T cell receptor beta chains from a single sample sequenced in a study of T cells in Graves' hyperthyroidism and ophthalmopathy (dated by TCRdb to the late 2010s). The library was produced with multiplex PCR. Sequencer: Illumina HiSeq 2000. The TCR beta CDR3 regions were amplified from the RNA transcripts. The TCR CDR3 was subjected to a first round of RT-PCR using the HTBI primer set and the Qiagen OneStep RT-PCR kit. The raw public reads went through TCRdb reprocessing: fastp at Q25, MiXCR clone calling, in-frame beta chains kept. Each record represents a unique CDR3 protein, reported with the most common genes and DNA among its rows. Across this sample there are 300,000 to 450,000 distinct CDR3 sequences, with approximately 25% seen only once. In total, the top ten clones hold 70% to 75% of the sample. Sequencing was performed on blood. These receptors originate from a man aged 45-65 years with Graves' hyperthyroidism.

This clonotype was detected many times. The rearrangement joins TRBV2 to TRBJ2-7; 14 bases map to TRBD2. CDR1 and CDR2 from the germline V gene are SNHLY and FYNNEI. Trimming at V came to 3 bases and at J to 10 bases, leaving 5 bases not matched to a gene. The CDR3 loop spans 14 amino acids. The CDR3 sequence: CASSEGLAGVLQYF. Written as DNA, the CDR3 is TGTGCCAGCAGTGAGGGACTAGCGGGAGTTCTTCAGTACTTC. Drawing the rest from reference TRBV2 and TRBJ2-7, the complete variable domain is EPEVTQTPSHQVTQMGQEVILRCVPISNHLYFYWYRQILGQKVEFLVSFYNNEISEKSEIFDDQFSVERPDGSNFTLKIRSTKLEDSAMYFCASSEGLAGVLQYFGPGTRLTVT.

This clonotype turned up a few times. This chain connects TRBV3-1 to TRBJ2-5; possibly TRBD1 or TRBD2 for D (5 bases each). Trimming took off 1 base at V and 5 bases at J, with 11 bases between the two ends. CDR1 is LGHDT and CDR2 is YNNKEL in the germline V gene (reference sequence). The CDR3 is 14 amino acids. The chain's CDR3 is CASSQVIGAETQYF. CDR3 sequence (DNA): TGTGCCAGCAGCCAAGTAATCGGGGCCGAGACCCAGTACTTC.

This clonotype was detected many times. This chain links TRBV11-2 with TRBJ2-5, with D hard to call. CDR1 is SGHAT and CDR2 is FQNNGV in the germline V gene. V was cut by 0 bases and J by 1 base, with 9 bases left in between. The CDR3 sequence is 15 residues long. CDR3 sequence reads: CASSLEWQVQETQYF. DNA of the CDR3: TGTGCCAGCAGCTTAGAGTGGCAGGTCCAAGAGACCCAGTACTTC.

The chain carries TRBV2 and TRBJ2-4, with TRBD2 identical over 16 bases. V lost 3 bases, J lost 1 base, and 3 bases stayed unmatched. This CDR3 has 18 amino acids. The germline CDR1 and CDR2 sequences are SNHLY and FYNNEI. Here the CDR3 DNA reads TGTGCCAGCAGTGATGGGACTAGCGGGAGGGCCGCCAAAAACATTCAGTACTTC. This encodes CASSDGTSGRAAKNIQYF.

The chain is built from TRBV11-1 and TRBJ1-4; TRBD1 might be the D (6 bases). This CDR3 region has 14 residues. From germline, CDR1 is SGHAT and CDR2 FQDESV (reference sequence). Trimming removed 5 bases at V and 7 bases at J, with 14 bases between. CDR3 protein: CASSRRGTGEKLFF. The CDR3 DNA sequence: TGTGCCAGCAGCAGGAGGGGGACCGGTGAAAAACTGTTTTTT. Variable domain in full (rest from reference TRBV11-1 and TRBJ1-4): EAEVAQSPRYKITEKSQAVAFWCDPISGHATLYWYRQILGQGPELLVQFQDESVVDDSQLPKDRFSAERLKGVDSTLKIQPAELGDSAMYLCASSRRGTGEKLFFGSGTQLSVL.

This chain links TRBV12-3 or TRBV12-4 with TRBJ2-3; 11 bases line up with TRBD2. The CDR3 consists of 18 residues. The V and J ends lost 4 bases and 4 bases, in that order; junction bases with no gene match: 13. The CDR3 loop reads CASSSPLPSGRIADTQYF. CDR3 nucleotide sequence: TGTGCCAGCAGTTCCCCCTTACCTAGCGGGAGGATAGCAGATACGCAGTATTTT.

V gene TRBV4-2 combines with J gene TRBJ2-1; D unclear. Germline loops: CDR1 LGHNA, CDR2 YNFKEQ. The V end was cut by 0 bases, the J end by 4 bases, with 10 bases between. The CDR3 has 15 amino acids. The CDR3 spells CASSQDPDQYNEQFF. The DNA of the CDR3 is TGTGCCAGCAGCCAAGATCCGGACCAATACAATGAGCAGTTCTTC.

This clonotype has at least ten counts. J is TRBJ2-7 and V is TRBV28; 7 bases align to TRBD1. CDR3 length equals 14 residues. Trimming cost V 5 bases and J 4 bases; bases outside gene matches: 8. Germline lookup yields CDR1 MDHEN and CDR2 SYDVKM. CDR3: CASSPGTELYEQYF. The CDR3, as DNA: TGTGCCAGCAGTCCCGGGACAGAGTTATACGAGCAGTACTTC.

Points on this clonotype: A much larger clone lies a single base off, so this may be a read error. The chain employs TRBV7-3 and TRBJ2-5; D could derive from TRBD1 or TRBD2 (5 bases each). CDR1 is SGHTA and CDR2 is FQGTGA in the germline V gene. The CDR3 spans 14 residues. Trimming removed 5 bases from V and 6 bases from J, with 16 bases in between. CDR3 region: CASSGGRDYQTQYF. CDR3 DNA sequence: TGTGCCAGCAGCGGGGGTCGCGACTACCAGACCCAGTACTTC.

This clonotype was observed at least ten times. The chain has TRBV6-5 and TRBJ2-7; D is uncertain. The CDR3 is made up of 14 amino acids. The germline V gene encodes CDR1 MNHEY and CDR2 SVGAGI. V was shortened by 2 bases and J by 8 bases, with 16 bases between the two germline ends. CDR3 nucleotides: TGTGCCAGCAGTTACGGGCGCCCCCCCCGCAAGCAGTACTTC. The encoded protein is CASSYGRPPRKQYF.

The chain is built from TRBV29-1 and TRBJ1-1, with 10 nucleotides matching TRBD1. CDR3 size: 13 residues. The germline V gene has CDR1 SQVTM and CDR2 ANQGSEA. Germline trimming cut 7 bases from V and 3 bases from J; bases unmatched to any gene: 5. The CDR3 bases are TGCAGCGGTGACAGGGGGCGGGACACTGAAGCTTTCTTT. This gives the protein CSGDRGRDTEAFF.

This clonotype came up a few times. The rearrangement links TRBV7-3 to TRBJ2-3; the match to TRBD2 covers 7 bases. This CDR3 region has 13 residues. After removal of 5 bases from V and 8 bases from J, the junction contained 7 bases not matched to a gene. Germline-derived CDR1 and CDR2 are SGHTA and FQGTGA. The DNA for the CDR3 is TGTGCCAGCAGCCCCACGACTAGCAGTACGCAGTATTTT. Protein sequence: CASSPTTSSTQYF.

This chain links TRBV6-1 with TRBJ2-3; no clear D. The CDR3 spans 14 residues. V was shortened by 6 bases and J by 0 bases, with 10 bases between the two germline ends. Germline CDR1 MNHNS, CDR2 SASEGT. The CDR3 bases are TGTGCCAGCAGGGCACTTTCTAGCACAGATACGCAGTATTTT. Encoded protein: CASRALSSTDTQYF.

This clonotype was seen only a few times. The chain uses TRBV12-5 and TRBJ1-2; 9 nucleotides line up with TRBD1. The CDR3 runs 13 residues. The germline V gene encodes CDR1 LGHNT and CDR2 FRNRAP. Unmatched junction bases numbered 6, after V lost 6 bases and J lost 7 bases. The CDR3 reads CASGYGTGSGYTF. The CDR3 coding sequence is TGTGCTAGTGGGTATGGGACAGGGTCTGGCTACACCTTC.

This clonotype was counted between two and nine times. V usage is TRBV30 and J usage is TRBJ2-7, with D perhaps TRBD2 (6 bases). The germline V gene has CDR1 GTSNPN and CDR2 SVGIG (reference sequence). Trimming took 2 bases from V and 7 from J, leaving 15 bases between them. This CDR3 has 13 residues. CDR3 nucleotides: TGTGCCTGGAGTTCGGGGGACTTGGTGGAGCAGTACTTC. This sequence encodes CAWSSGDLVEQYF.

A few counts support this clonotype. The chain links TRBV20-1 to TRBJ2-1; 7 nucleotides align to TRBD2. Germline V gene sequence: CDR1 DFQATT, CDR2 SNEGSKA (reference sequence). Losses at the gene ends were 7 bases for V and 4 bases for J; bases not matched to a gene: 1. This CDR3 is built from 11 residues. The CDR3 is CSVGGYNEQFF. The DNA for the CDR3 is TGCAGTGTCGGGGGGTACAATGAGCAGTTCTTC.

The rearrangement uses TRBV29-1 and TRBJ1-1; D ambiguous. V dropped 6 bases and J dropped 1 base, with 6 bases sitting between them. Germline CDR1 is SQVTM and CDR2 is ANQGSEA. The CDR3 spans 11 residues. This chain's CDR3 is CSVKRNTEAFF. CDR3 in DNA: TGCAGCGTCAAAAGGAACACTGAAGCTTTCTTT.

Note on this clonotype: The CDR3 ends on some other residue instead of the conserved phenylalanine or tryptophan, so this is likely a read error. J is TRBJ1-1 and V is TRBV30; D unclear. V lost 3 bases and J 4 bases, leaving 15 bases between the germline ends. CDR1 is GTSNPN, CDR2 SVGIG, per germline (reference sequence). The CDR3 length is 14 residues. The CDR3 nucleotides read TGTGCCTGGAGCCTGCGGATCGCGGGCACTGAAGCTTTCCTT. It codes for CAWSLRIAGTEAFL.

The rearrangement links TRBV12-5 to TRBJ1-2, with TRBD1 as a possible D gene (6 bases). The V end lost 6 bases, the J end lost 6 bases, and 17 bases lay between the germline ends. Germline loops: CDR1 LGHNT, CDR2 FRNRAP. CDR3 length: 14 residues. The CDR3 loop is CASGPGHWIDGYTF. DNA of the CDR3: TGTGCTAGTGGCCCGGGACACTGGATTGATGGCTACACCTTC.

This clonotype was detected a few times. The J gene is TRBJ1-2, the V gene TRBV20-1; D not resolved. The germline CDR1 and CDR2 sequences are DFQATT and SNEGSKA (reference sequence). The V end lost 3 bases, the J end lost 3 bases, and 8 bases lay between the germline ends. The CDR3 extends over 12 amino acids. CDR3 protein: CSASPGYYGYTF. DNA for the CDR3: TGCAGTGCTAGTCCGGGGTACTATGGCTACACCTTC.

The genes are TRBV7-2 and TRBJ1-4, with 9 nucleotides matching TRBD1. The germline CDR1 and CDR2 sequences are SGHTA and FQGNSA. The CDR3 consists of 15 residues. J gave up 11 bases and V 4 bases, and 11 bases lay outside the gene matches. CDR3 protein: CASSSRTGDVLKLFF. The CDR3 DNA sequence: TGTGCCAGCAGCTCACGGACAGGGGACGTACTGAAACTGTTTTTT.

This clonotype has only a few counts. The rearrangement links TRBV5-1 to TRBJ1-6, with 8 bases aligning to TRBD1. Germline CDR1 reads SGHRS; CDR2 reads YFSETQ. The ends lost 7 bases at V and 7 bases at J; junction bases unmatched: 4. CDR3 length: 13 residues. For the CDR3, the DNA is TGCGCCAGCGGACAGGGCATGAATTCACCCCTCCACTTT. Amino acid sequence: CASGQGMNSPLHF. Supplemented by reference TRBV5-1 and TRBJ1-6, the full variable domain reads KAGVTQTPRYLIKTRGQQVTLSCSPISGHRSVSWYQQTPGQGLQFLFEYFSETQRNKGNFPGRFSGRQFSNSRSEMNVSTLELGDSALYLCASGQGMNSPLHFGNGTRLTVT.

This sequence joins TRBV6-1 and TRBJ2-5; TRBD1 aligns across 11 bases. V shed 5 bases, J shed 5 bases, and the junction held 4 bases outside the gene matches. Germline CDR1 reads MNHNS; CDR2 reads SASEGT. The CDR3 totals 14 residues. The CDR3 spells CASSKDRGRETQYF. CDR3 DNA sequence: TGTGCCAGCAGTAAGGACAGGGGGCGCGAGACCCAGTACTTC.

This clonotype has just a few counts. V and J are TRBV5-1 and TRBJ1-1; 7 bases map to TRBD1. Looked up from germline, CDR1 is SGHRS and CDR2 is YFSETQ. The CDR3 totals 18 residues. J gave up 0 bases and V 0 bases, and 11 bases lay outside the gene matches. The CDR3 spells CASSLDQGGFDMNTEAFF. The CDR3 nucleotides read TGCGCCAGCAGCTTGGATCAGGGGGGGTTCGACATGAACACTGAAGCTTTCTTT.